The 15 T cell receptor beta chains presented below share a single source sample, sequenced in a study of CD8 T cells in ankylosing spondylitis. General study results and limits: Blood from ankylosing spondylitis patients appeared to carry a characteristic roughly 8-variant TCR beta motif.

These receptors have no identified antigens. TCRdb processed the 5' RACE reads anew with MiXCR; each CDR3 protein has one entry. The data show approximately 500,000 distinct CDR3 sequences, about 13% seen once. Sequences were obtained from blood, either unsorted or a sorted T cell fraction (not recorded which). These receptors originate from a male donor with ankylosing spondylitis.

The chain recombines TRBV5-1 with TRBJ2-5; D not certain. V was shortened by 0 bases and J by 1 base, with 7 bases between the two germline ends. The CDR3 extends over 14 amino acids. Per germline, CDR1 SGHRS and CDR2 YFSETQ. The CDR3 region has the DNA TGCGCCAGCAGCTTGGCACTCACCCAAGAGACCCAGTACTTC. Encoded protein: CASSLALTQETQYF. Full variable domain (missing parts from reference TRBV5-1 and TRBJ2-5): KAGVTQTPRYLIKTRGQQVTLSCSPISGHRSVSWYQQTPGQGLQFLFEYFSETQRNKGNFPGRFSGRQFSNSRSEMNVSTLELGDSALYLCASSLALTQETQYFGPGTRLLVL.

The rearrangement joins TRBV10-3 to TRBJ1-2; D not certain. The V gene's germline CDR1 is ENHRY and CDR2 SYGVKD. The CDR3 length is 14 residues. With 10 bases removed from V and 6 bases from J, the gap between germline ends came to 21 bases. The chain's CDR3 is CASQSPGNQDGYTF. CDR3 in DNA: TGTGCCAGCCAATCCCCCGGGAATCAGGATGGCTACACCTTC.

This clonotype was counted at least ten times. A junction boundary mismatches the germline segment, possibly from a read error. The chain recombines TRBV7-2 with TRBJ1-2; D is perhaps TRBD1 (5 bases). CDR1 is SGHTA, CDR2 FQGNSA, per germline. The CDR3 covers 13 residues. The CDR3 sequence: CASSLAGGYGYTF. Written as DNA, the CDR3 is TGTGCCAGCAGTTTAGCGGGGGGCTATGGCTACACCTTC.

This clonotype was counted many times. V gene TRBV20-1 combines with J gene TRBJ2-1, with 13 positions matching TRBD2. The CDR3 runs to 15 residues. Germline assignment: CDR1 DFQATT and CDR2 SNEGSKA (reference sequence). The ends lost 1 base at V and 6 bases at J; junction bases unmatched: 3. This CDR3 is CSARVRTSGSNEQFF. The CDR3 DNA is TGCAGTGCTAGAGTACGGACTAGCGGGAGCAATGAGCAGTTCTTC.

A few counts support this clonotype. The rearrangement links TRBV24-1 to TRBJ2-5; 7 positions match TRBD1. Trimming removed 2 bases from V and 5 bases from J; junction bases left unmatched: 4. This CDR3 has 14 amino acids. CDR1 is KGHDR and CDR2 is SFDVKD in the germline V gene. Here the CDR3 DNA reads TGTGCCACCAGTGATTCCAGGGGGTTGGAGACCCAGTACTTC. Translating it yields CATSDSRGLETQYF.

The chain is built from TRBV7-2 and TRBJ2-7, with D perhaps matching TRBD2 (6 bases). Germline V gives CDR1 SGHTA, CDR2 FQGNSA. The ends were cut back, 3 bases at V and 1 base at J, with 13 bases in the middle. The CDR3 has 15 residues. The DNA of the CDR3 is TGTGCCAGCAGCTTCCTCCCGGGAGCATCCTACGAGCAGTACTTC. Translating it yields CASSFLPGASYEQYF.

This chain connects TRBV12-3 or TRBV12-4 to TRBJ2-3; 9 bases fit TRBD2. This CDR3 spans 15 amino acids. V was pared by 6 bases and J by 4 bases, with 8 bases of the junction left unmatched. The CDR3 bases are TGTGCCAGCAGCGTTAGCGGGAGAGACGCAGATACGCAGTATTTT. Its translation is CASSVSGRDADTQYF.

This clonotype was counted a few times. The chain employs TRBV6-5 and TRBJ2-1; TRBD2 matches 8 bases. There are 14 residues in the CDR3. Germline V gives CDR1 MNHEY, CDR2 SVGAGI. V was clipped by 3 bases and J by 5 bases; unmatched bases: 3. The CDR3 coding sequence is TGTGCCAGCAGTTATAGCGGGACGGACAATGAGCAGTTCTTC. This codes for CASSYSGTDNEQFF.

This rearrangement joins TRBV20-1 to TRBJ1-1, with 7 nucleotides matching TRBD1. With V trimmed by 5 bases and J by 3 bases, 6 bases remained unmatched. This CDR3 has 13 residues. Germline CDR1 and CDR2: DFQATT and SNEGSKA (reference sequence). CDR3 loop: CSAQRTGDTEAFF. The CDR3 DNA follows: TGCAGTGCTCAACGGACAGGAGACACTGAAGCTTTCTTT.

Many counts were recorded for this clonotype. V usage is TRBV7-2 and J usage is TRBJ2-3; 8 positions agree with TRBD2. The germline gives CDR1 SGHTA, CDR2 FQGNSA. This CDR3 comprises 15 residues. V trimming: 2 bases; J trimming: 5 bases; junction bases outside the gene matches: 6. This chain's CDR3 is CASSLYGRVKDTQYF. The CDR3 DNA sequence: TGTGCCAGCAGCTTATACGGGAGGGTAAAAGATACGCAGTATTTT.

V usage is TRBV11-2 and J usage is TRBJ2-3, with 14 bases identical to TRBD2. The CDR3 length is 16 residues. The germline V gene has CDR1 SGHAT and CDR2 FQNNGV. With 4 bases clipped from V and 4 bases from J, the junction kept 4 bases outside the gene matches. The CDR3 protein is CASSSRLAGGSDTQYF. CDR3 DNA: TGTGCCAGCAGCTCACGACTAGCGGGAGGGTCAGATACGCAGTATTTT.

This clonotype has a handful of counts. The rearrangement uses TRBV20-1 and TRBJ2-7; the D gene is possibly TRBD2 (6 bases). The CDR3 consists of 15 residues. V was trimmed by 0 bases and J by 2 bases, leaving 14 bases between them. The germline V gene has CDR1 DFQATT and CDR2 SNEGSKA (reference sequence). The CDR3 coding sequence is TGCAGTGCTAGAGATCGGGGGAGAGGTCCCTACGAGCAGTACTTC. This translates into CSARDRGRGPYEQYF.

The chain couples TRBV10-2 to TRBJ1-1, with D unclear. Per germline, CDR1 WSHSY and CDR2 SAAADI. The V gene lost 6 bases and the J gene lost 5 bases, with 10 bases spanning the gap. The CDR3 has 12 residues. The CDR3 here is CASREPETEAFF. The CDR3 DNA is TGCGCCAGCAGGGAGCCGGAGACTGAAGCTTTCTTT.

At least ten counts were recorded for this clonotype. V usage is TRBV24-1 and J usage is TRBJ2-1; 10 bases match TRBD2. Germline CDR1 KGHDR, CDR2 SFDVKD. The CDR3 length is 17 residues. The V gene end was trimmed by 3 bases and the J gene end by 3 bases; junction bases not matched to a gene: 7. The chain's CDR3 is CATSDAKGTSVYNEQFF. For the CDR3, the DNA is TGTGCCACCAGTGATGCTAAAGGGACTAGCGTCTACAATGAGCAGTTCTTC.

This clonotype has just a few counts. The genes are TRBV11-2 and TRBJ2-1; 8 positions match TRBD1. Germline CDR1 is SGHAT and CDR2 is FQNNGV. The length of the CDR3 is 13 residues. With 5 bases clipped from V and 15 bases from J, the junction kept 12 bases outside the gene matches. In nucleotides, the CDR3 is TGTGCCAGCAGCCCAGGACAGGGCGTAGGTCCGTTCTTC. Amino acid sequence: CASSPGQGVGPFF.